One sample yielded the 10 T cell receptor beta chains listed below, sequenced in a study of shared clonotypes between healthy human individuals. As defined, naive CD8 cells were CD45RO-negative and positively selected for CCR7, with terminally differentiated effector memory CD45RA+ cells excluded. Measured with immunoSEQ multiplex PCR; TCRdb has only the in-frame clones, and not every one. The sample holds roughly 590,000 clones, nearly 97% seen once. The sample taken for sequencing was naive CD8+ T cells sorted from blood. The receptors originated from a woman aged 30 to 39 in good health.

The chain couples TRBV28 to TRBJ2-5; D possibly corresponds to TRBD2 (6 bases). The CDR3 is 12 residues long. Germline V CDR1 and CDR2: MDHEN, SYDVKM. Trimming shortened V by 4 bases and J by 11 bases, and 14 bases separated the two germline ends. This chain's CDR3 is CASSSNHRGQYF. CDR3 DNA: TGTGCCAGCAGTTCGAACCACCGGGGGCAGTACTTC.

The table lists this clone with a count of one. This rearrangement joins TRBV6-4 to TRBJ1-1; no clear D gene. This CDR3 comprises 13 residues. V dropped 0 bases and J dropped 5 bases, with 7 bases sitting between them. CDR1 is MRHNA, CDR2 SNTAGT, per germline. The CDR3 loop reads CASSDSRGTEAFF. As DNA, the CDR3 is TGTGCCAGCAGTGACTCTCGGGGAACTGAAGCTTTCTTT.

The chain is built from TRBV29-1 and TRBJ2-7; TRBD2 might be the D (5 bases). Looked up from germline, CDR1 is SQVTM and CDR2 is ANQGSEA. Trimming pared 4 bases from V and 6 bases from J, leaving 10 bases between. CDR3 length: 11 residues. CDR3 in amino acids: CSVVEAGEQYF. The CDR3 region has the DNA TGCAGCGTTGTGGAGGCGGGCGAGCAGTACTTC.

The chain links TRBV18 to TRBJ2-7; D gene unclear. The CDR3 loop spans 14 amino acids. The germline V gene encodes CDR1 KGHSH and CDR2 LQKENI. V was clipped by 0 bases and J by 11 bases, with 17 bases between them. CDR3: CASSPPWAHEKKYF. Written as DNA, the CDR3 is TGTGCCAGCTCACCACCCTGGGCACACGAAAAAAAGTACTTC.

The chain employs TRBV20-1 and TRBJ2-7, with unresolved D. The V end was cut by 3 bases, the J end by 4 bases, with 7 bases between. Germline CDR1 and CDR2: DFQATT and SNEGSKA (reference sequence). This CDR3 contains 11 residues. The CDR3 loop is CSASNSYEQYF. CDR3 coding DNA: TGCAGTGCTAGTAATTCGTACGAGCAGTACTTC.

The J gene is TRBJ1-1, the V gene TRBV7-3, with a possible D match to TRBD1 (6 bases). There are 13 residues in the CDR3. V shed 5 bases and J shed 4 bases, with 11 bases lying between them. CDR1 is SGHTA, CDR2 FQGTGA, per germline. DNA of the CDR3: TGTGCCAGCAGCGAGGGAGGGGGCACTGAAGCTTTCTTT. Translated, it gives CASSEGGGTEAFF.

The chain is built from TRBV27 and TRBJ2-1; D is uncertain. CDR1 is MNHEY, CDR2 SMNVEV, per germline (reference sequence). The V gene lost 3 bases and the J gene lost 0 bases, with 15 bases spanning the gap. The CDR3 is 17 residues long. The CDR3: CASSFLPTLSSYNEQFF. DNA for the CDR3: TGTGCCAGCAGTTTCCTCCCGACTCTCAGCTCCTACAATGAGCAGTTCTTC.

In its sample, this clone was seen once. The chain couples TRBV9 to TRBJ1-1; D not certain. The CDR3 length is 16 residues. Germline V CDR1 and CDR2: SGDLS, YYNGEE. V was cut by 4 bases and J by 5 bases, with 21 bases left in between. DNA of the CDR3: TGTGCCAGCAGCCCCTTAGGGAGGGAGATGGGGACTGAAGCTTTCTTT. Its translation: CASSPLGREMGTEAFF.

The chain recombines TRBV27 with TRBJ2-7; 9 bases line up with TRBD2. J lost 6 bases, V lost 2 bases, and 8 bases had no gene match. Germline V gene lookup returns CDR1 MNHEY and CDR2 SMNVEV (reference sequence). This CDR3 spans 15 amino acids. The CDR3 DNA is TGTGCCAGCAGTTTAGTGGCGGGAGGGCGTACCGAGCAGTACTTC. As protein: CASSLVAGGRTEQYF.

The chain joins TRBV9 to TRBJ2-1; D gene ambiguous. CDR1 SGDLS and CDR2 YYNGEE come from the germline V gene. The ends were cut back, 3 bases at V and 5 bases at J, with 15 bases in the middle. CDR3 length: 15 amino acids. In DNA form, the CDR3 reads TGTGCCAGCAGCGCGTCTAGATGGACCCACAATGAGCAGTTCTTC. Amino acid sequence: CASSASRWTHNEQFF.